The entry below describes one TCR beta chain. The target antigen is unknown. Per germline, CDR1 SGHRS and CDR2 YFSETQ. The CDR3 is 19 amino acids. V was clipped by 8 bases and J by 0 bases; unmatched bases: 16. This entry belongs to a study of identical twins. Findings and limits, study-wide: Beta out-of-frame sequences showed weaker excess twin sharing. Within twin pairs, the out-of-frame alpha sequences they shared showed excess low generation probability.

Via MiXCR, TCRdb re-called the 5' RACE reads, giving one row per CDR3 protein. The sample lists about 470,000 distinct CDR3 sequences; approximately 25% were seen once. The data were also submitted as part of a second study, on T cells expressing NK-cell markers. That work contributes: In a few donors, dominant clonotypes made up roughly 25-60.1% of CD3+CD56-NKG2C+ cells.

Sequenced sample: CD4+ T cells sorted from blood. This receptor was obtained from a woman between 18 and 29 years old in good health. This chain uses TRBV5-1 with TRBJ2-6, with TRBD2 matching 8 bases. The CDR3 DNA sequence: TGCGCCAGTACCGGGAGGGGCGGGCCGACTTCCTCTGGGGCCAACGTCCTGACTTTC. Amino acid sequence: CASTGRGGPTSSGANVLTF.